Sequencing of this T cell receptor (beta chain) was carried out in a study of T cell responses to AZD1222 COVID-19 vaccine. Some second doses came at about 4 weeks and others at about 12 weeks; these were pooled. Concerning this clone: As yet, its antigen is unknown.

Whole-study results and caveats: Reportedly, close to half of spike-specific TCRs are directed against unmutated variant regions.

Some clones are missing from TCRdb's copy, which holds only in-frame ones; the method was immunoSEQ multiplex PCR. Among over 150,000 clones listed, about 89% were seen once. This receptor was taken from an adult who received the AZD1222 COVID-19 vaccine. Sequencing was performed on peripheral blood, taken 28 days after the second AZD1222 dose.

CDR3: CASSWVAGDNEQFF. CDR3 coding DNA: TGCGCCAGCAGCTGGGTAGCGGGAGACAATGAGCAGTTCTTC. V is TRBV5-1 and J is TRBJ2-1; 9 bases align to TRBD2. The CDR3 is 14 residues long. The V gene end was trimmed by 3 bases and the J gene end by 5 bases; junction bases not matched to a gene: 3. In germline, CDR1 is SGHRS, CDR2 YFSETQ.